These 13 T cell receptor beta chains were sequenced from one sample in a study of PD-L1 blockade in urothelial cancer. Profiled with immunoSEQ multiplex PCR; TCRdb holds only in-frame clones, not every one. This sample has about 29,000 clones, with about 88% found just once. Sequences were derived from PBMCs, sampled around atezolizumab (anti-PD-L1) treatment. The receptors shown here come from a man aged 50 or older with urothelial cancer.

The chain combines TRBV12-5 with TRBJ1-5; D perhaps matches TRBD1 (6 bases). V lost 5 bases to trimming and J lost 6 bases, with 11 bases between them. Germline V gene lookup returns CDR1 LGHNT and CDR2 FRNRAP. This CDR3 region has 13 residues. The CDR3 is CASGMTGVQPQHF. The CDR3 DNA sequence: TGTGCTAGTGGTATGACAGGTGTTCAGCCCCAGCATTTT. The full variable domain, in which reference TRBV12-5 and TRBJ1-5 provide the parts outside the CDR3, is DARVTQTPRHKVTEMGQEVTMRCQPILGHNTVFWYRQTMMQGLELLAYFRNRAPLDDSGMPKDRFSAEMPDATLATLKIQPSEPRDSAVYFCASGMTGVQPQHFGDGTRLSIL.

The CDR3, as DNA: TGTGCCAGCAGTGAATGGAACAGGGTACAAGAGACCCAGTACTTC. It yields the protein CASSEWNRVQETQYF. The chain is built from TRBV25-1 and TRBJ2-5; D is possibly TRBD1 (6 bases). The CDR3 totals 15 residues. Germline CDR1 is MGHDK and CDR2 is SYGVNS. Between the trimmed V and J ends, which lost 1 base and 2 bases, there was a span of 11 bases.

This clone was seen a few times. J is TRBJ2-1 and V is TRBV9, with 10 bases lining up with TRBD2. Germline V lookup: CDR1 SGDLS, CDR2 YYNGEE. Trimming cost V 0 bases and J 7 bases; bases outside gene matches: 13. This CDR3 spans 18 amino acids. The CDR3 DNA reads TGTGCCAGCAGCGTAGGGGCTAGCGGGGGTACCTTCTTTAATGAGCAGTTCTTC. Protein: CASSVGASGGTFFNEQFF.

CDR3 nucleotides: TGTGCCAGCAGCTTAACCCCAGGGCTTAATGAGCAGTTCTTC. Amino acids: CASSLTPGLNEQFF. The V gene is TRBV7-3, the J gene TRBJ2-1; tentatively, D is TRBD1 (5 bases). Per the germline V gene, CDR1 is SGHTA and CDR2 is FQGTGA. This CDR3 spans 14 amino acids. Trimming pared 0 bases from V and 7 bases from J, leaving 10 bases between. Complete variable domain (other parts from reference TRBV7-3 and TRBJ2-1): GAGVSQTPSNKVTEKGKYVELRCDPISGHTALYWYRQSLGQGPEFLIYFQGTGAADDSGLPNDRFFAVRPEGSVSTLKIQRTERGDSAVYLCASSLTPGLNEQFFGPGTRLTVL.

This sequence joins TRBV15 and TRBJ2-1, with TRBD2 matching over 10 bases. The CDR3 consists of 19 residues. Unmatched junction bases numbered 11, after V lost 0 bases and J lost 3 bases. The germline V gene has CDR1 LNHNV and CDR2 YYDKDF (reference sequence). Written as DNA, the CDR3 is TGTGCCACCAGCAGAGAAGGGCAAGCGGGAGGGCCCGACTACAATGAGCAGTTCTTC. This encodes CATSREGQAGGPDYNEQFF.

The V gene is TRBV11-3, the J gene TRBJ2-7, with D possibly matching TRBD1 (6 bases). Between the trimmed V and J ends, which lost 1 base and 4 bases, there was a span of 14 bases. The CDR3 extends over 15 amino acids. Germline assignment: CDR1 SGHNT and CDR2 YENEEA. In DNA, the CDR3 is TGTGCCAGCAGCTTAGGGGGGCGAGTCCCGTACGAGCAGTACTTC. Its protein product is CASSLGGRVPYEQYF.

V and J are TRBV10-1 and TRBJ2-1; 10 bases match TRBD2. This CDR3 has 16 amino acids. Germline V CDR1 and CDR2: WNHNN, SYGVQD (reference sequence). V was clipped by 4 bases and J by 5 bases; unmatched bases: 8. The CDR3 spells CASSGSSGGINNEQFF. The CDR3 DNA follows: TGCGCCAGCAGTGGTAGTAGCGGGGGGATAAACAATGAGCAGTTCTTC.

J is TRBJ2-1 and V is TRBV6-6; 9 positions match TRBD2. CDR1 is MNHNY and CDR2 is SVGAGI in the germline V gene (reference sequence). V shed 7 bases, J shed 6 bases, and the junction held 7 bases outside the gene matches. This CDR3 is built from 14 residues. The CDR3 is CASKPGLAFNEQFF. CDR3 nucleotides: TGTGCCAGCAAACCGGGACTAGCTTTCAATGAGCAGTTCTTC.

CDR3 nucleotide sequence: TGTGCCAGCAGCCTTGGACAGGGGGGAAATGAGCAGTTCTTC. This translates into CASSLGQGGNEQFF. The chain employs TRBV7-2 and TRBJ2-1, with 10 bases identical to TRBD1. Trimming removed 5 bases from V and 7 bases from J; junction bases left unmatched: 5. Germline assignment: CDR1 SGHTA and CDR2 FQGNSA. The CDR3 totals 14 residues.

The V gene is TRBV11-2, the J gene TRBJ2-1; 9 bases agree with TRBD1. Germline lookup yields CDR1 SGHAT and CDR2 FQNNGV. The CDR3 spans 15 residues. Trimming took 8 bases from V and 8 from J; bases not matched to a gene: 13. The CDR3 bases are TGTGCCAGCGGAAAAGGGGACAGGGTTTCGGATGAGCAGTTCTTC. This encodes CASGKGDRVSDEQFF.

The V gene is TRBV6-1, the J gene TRBJ1-2; D may be TRBD1 (5 bases). The V and J ends lost 1 base and 8 bases respectively, with 14 bases between them. The V gene's germline CDR1 is MNHNS and CDR2 SASEGT. This CDR3 has 14 amino acids. DNA of the CDR3: TGTGCCAGCAGTGAAGTCCCAGGGACTGACGGCTACACCTTC. Its translation: CASSEVPGTDGYTF.

V and J are TRBV2 and TRBJ2-5, with a possible D match to TRBD1 (5 bases). V was cut by 8 bases and J by 5 bases, with 18 bases left in between. There are 14 residues in the CDR3. Germline CDR1 SNHLY, CDR2 FYNNEI. The CDR3 loop is CASFFGWGRETQYF. CDR3 nucleotides: TGTGCCAGCTTTTTTGGGTGGGGCCGGGAGACCCAGTACTTC.

This clone came up once. The rearrangement uses TRBV27 and TRBJ2-7, with D tentatively TRBD1 (5 bases). The CDR3 sequence is 15 residues long. The V gene's germline CDR1 is MNHEY and CDR2 SMNVEV (reference sequence). Trimming took 5 bases from V and 1 from J, leaving 15 bases between them. CDR3: CASSKKQARSYEQYF. The CDR3 region has the DNA TGTGCCAGCAGTAAAAAACAGGCGCGATCCTACGAGCAGTACTTC.